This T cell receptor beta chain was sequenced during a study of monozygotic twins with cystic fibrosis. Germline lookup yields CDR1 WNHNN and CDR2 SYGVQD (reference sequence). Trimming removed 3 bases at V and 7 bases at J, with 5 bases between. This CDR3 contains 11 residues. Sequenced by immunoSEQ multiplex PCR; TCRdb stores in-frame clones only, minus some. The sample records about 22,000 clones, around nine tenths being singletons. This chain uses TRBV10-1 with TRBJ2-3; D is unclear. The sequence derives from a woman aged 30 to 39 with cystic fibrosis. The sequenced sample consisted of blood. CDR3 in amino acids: CASSESYTQYF. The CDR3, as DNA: TGCGCCAGCAGTGAAAGTTATACGCAGTATTTT.